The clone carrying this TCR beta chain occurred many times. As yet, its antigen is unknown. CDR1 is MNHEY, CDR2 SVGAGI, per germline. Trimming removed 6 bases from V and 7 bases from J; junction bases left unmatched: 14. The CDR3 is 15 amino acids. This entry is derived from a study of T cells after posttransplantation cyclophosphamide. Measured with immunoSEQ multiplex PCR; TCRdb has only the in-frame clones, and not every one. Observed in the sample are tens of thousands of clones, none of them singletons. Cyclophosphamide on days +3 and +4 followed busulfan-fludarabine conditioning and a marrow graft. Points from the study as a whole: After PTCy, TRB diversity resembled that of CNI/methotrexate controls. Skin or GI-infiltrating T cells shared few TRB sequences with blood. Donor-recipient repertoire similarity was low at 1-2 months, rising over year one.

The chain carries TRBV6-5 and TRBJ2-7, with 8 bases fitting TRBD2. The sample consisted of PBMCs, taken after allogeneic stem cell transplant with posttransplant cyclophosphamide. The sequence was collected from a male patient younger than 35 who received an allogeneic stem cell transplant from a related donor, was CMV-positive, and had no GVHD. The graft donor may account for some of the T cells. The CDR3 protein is CASRAFSGSSGEQYF. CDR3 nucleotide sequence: TGTGCCAGCAGAGCCTTCAGCGGGAGCTCAGGGGAGCAGTACTTC.